One and the same sample provided the 12 T cell receptor beta chains below, sequenced in a study of blood T cell repertoires in COVID-19. Profiled with immunoSEQ multiplex PCR; TCRdb holds only in-frame clones, not every one. The data contain 150,000 to 200,000 clones, 80% of them singletons. The source material was PBMCs or T cells enriched from blood (not recorded which). Source of these receptors: a woman aged 55-75 years who had recovered from COVID-19.

Note on this clone: Other DNA sequences within the sample encode an identical CDR3. DNA of the CDR3: TGTGCCAGCAGCCGAGGCGGGGTGGAGCAGTACTTC. Its protein product is CASSRGGVEQYF. The chain joins TRBV3-1 (or the pseudogene TRBV3-2) to TRBJ2-7; D possibly corresponds to TRBD2 (6 bases). This CDR3 is 12 amino acids long. Trimming cost V 4 bases and J 7 bases, with 11 bases left between them. Germline CDR1 and CDR2: LGHDT and YNNKEL (reference sequence).

This clone was observed once. J is TRBJ1-2 and V is TRBV3-1 (or the pseudogene TRBV3-2); tentative D call: TRBD1 (6 bases). Germline lookup yields CDR1 LGHDT and CDR2 YNNKEL (reference sequence). CDR3 size: 13 residues. V was clipped by 8 bases and J by 4 bases, with 14 bases between them. The chain's CDR3 is CASRPTGAYGYTF. The CDR3 DNA reads as TGTGCCAGCCGGCCGACAGGCGCCTATGGCTACACCTTC.

The rearrangement uses TRBV5-1 and TRBJ2-5; possibly TRBD2 for D (6 bases). From germline, CDR1 is SGHRS and CDR2 YFSETQ. The CDR3 has 14 residues. Trimming took 0 bases from V and 7 from J, leaving 13 bases between them. The DNA of the CDR3 is TGCGCCAGCAGCTTGGCGGGGGTGGACGGGACCCAGTACTTC. Amino acids: CASSLAGVDGTQYF.

This chain joins TRBV7-2 and TRBJ1-1; possible D gene TRBD1, 6 bases. The germline gives CDR1 SGHTA, CDR2 FQGNSA. Trimming stripped 3 bases from V and 4 bases from J, with 12 bases between. CDR3 length: 14 amino acids. The CDR3, as DNA: TGTGCCAGCAGCTTTAAGGGGGGGGGCACTGAAGCTTTCTTT. This sequence encodes CASSFKGGGTEAFF.

V gene TRBV5-6 combines with J gene TRBJ1-3; D is ambiguous. The CDR3 is made up of 16 amino acids. V lost 0 bases and J lost 0, with 10 bases in between. Germline loops: CDR1 SGHDT, CDR2 YYEEEE. In nucleotides, the CDR3 is TGTGCCAGCAGCTTGGTGCGGCTTTCCTCTGGAAACACCATATATTTT. Its translation: CASSLVRLSSGNTIYF.

The genes are TRBV9 and TRBJ2-5, with 9 positions matching TRBD2. CDR1 and CDR2 from the germline V gene are SGDLS and YYNGEE. V gave up 0 bases and J gave up 5 bases; unmatched junction bases: 5. The CDR3 contains 15 residues. CDR3 sequence (DNA): TGTGCCAGCAGCGTAGTAGCGGGGGCGGGGGAGACCCAGTACTTC. This sequence encodes CASSVVAGAGETQYF.

This clone was seen once. For the CDR3, the DNA is TGTGCCAGCAGCTTTGACAGGGGTAACTATGGCTACACCTTC. It codes for CASSFDRGNYGYTF. The chain uses TRBV7-2 and TRBJ1-2; TRBD1 matches 8 bases. The ends lost 3 bases at V and 1 base at J; junction bases unmatched: 1. Germline CDR1 SGHTA, CDR2 FQGNSA. The CDR3 has 14 amino acids. Drawing the rest from reference TRBV7-2 and TRBJ1-2, the complete variable domain is GAGVSQSPSNKVTEKGKDVELRCDPISGHTALYWYRQSLGQGLEFLIYFQGNSAPDKSGLPSDRFSAERTGGSVSTLTIQRTQQEDSAVYLCASSFDRGNYGYTFGSGTRLTVV.

The chain recombines TRBV5-6 with TRBJ2-7; a possible D gene is TRBD2 (6 bases). This CDR3 region has 12 residues. Trimming pared 4 bases from V and 5 bases from J, leaving 10 bases between. CDR1 is SGHDT, CDR2 YYEEEE, per germline. The CDR3, as DNA: TGTGCCAGCAGCCTCCGCGGGGACGAGCAGTACTTC. This codes for CASSLRGDEQYF.

The chain links TRBV5-1 to TRBJ2-3; the D gene is possibly TRBD1 (6 bases). CDR3 length equals 14 residues. CDR1 is SGHRS, CDR2 YFSETQ, per germline. V was trimmed by 7 bases and J by 4 bases, leaving 16 bases between them. CDR3 coding DNA: TGCGCCAGCCGAAATTTGAGACAGGCAGATACGCAGTATTTT. This gives the protein CASRNLRQADTQYF.

This sequence joins TRBV5-1 and TRBJ1-2, with 10 bases aligning to TRBD1. There are 15 residues in the CDR3. After removal of 4 bases from V and 2 bases from J, the junction contained 5 bases not matched to a gene. Germline loops: CDR1 SGHRS, CDR2 YFSETQ. In nucleotides, the CDR3 is TGCGCCAGCAGCAAGGGACAGGGGCCCAACTATGGCTACACCTTC. Encoded protein: CASSKGQGPNYGYTF.

This chain uses TRBV4-1 with TRBJ1-5; a weak D match, TRBD1 (6 bases). V dropped 0 bases and J dropped 4 bases, with 16 bases sitting between them. The CDR3 spans 17 residues. Germline assignment: CDR1 MGHRA and CDR2 YSYEKL. CDR3 residues: CASSQDLVATGNQPQHF. CDR3 nucleotide sequence: TGCGCCAGCAGCCAAGATCTCGTTGCAACAGGGAATCAGCCCCAGCATTTT.

The chain recombines TRBV2 with TRBJ1-1; 7 nucleotides agree with TRBD1. Germline CDR1 and CDR2: SNHLY and FYNNEI. Trimming cost V 6 bases and J 4 bases; bases outside gene matches: 5. This CDR3 has 13 residues. CDR3 residues: CASRRGQVTEAFF. CDR3 nucleotides: TGTGCCAGCAGGAGGGGGCAAGTCACTGAAGCTTTCTTT.